This T cell receptor (beta chain) was documented in a study of yellow fever vaccine responses in identical twins. The study, taken as a whole, reports: Convergence reportedly seemed to mark part of the twins' vaccine T cell response, with personalization marking the rest.

This CDR3 has 14 amino acids. Unmatched junction bases numbered 4, after V lost 5 bases and J lost 2 bases. In germline, CDR1 is SGHVS, CDR2 FQNEAQ. One entry per CDR3 protein, called by TCRdb with MiXCR from the RT-PCR reads. The sample lists under 9,000 distinct CDR3 sequences, 65% to 85% occurring once. This clonotype occurred once. What it binds is unknown. The clonotype was recovered from a woman younger than 30 who received the yellow fever vaccine. The chain links TRBV7-8 to TRBJ2-7; the match to TRBD2 covers 9 bases. The sample consisted of T cells from blood (PBMCs), unsorted or a sorted subset (not recorded which), taken before or after yellow fever vaccination (not recorded which). The CDR3 coding sequence is TGTGCCAGCAGCATTAGCGGGAGCGCCTACGAGCAGTACTTC. It encodes CASSISGSAYEQYF.